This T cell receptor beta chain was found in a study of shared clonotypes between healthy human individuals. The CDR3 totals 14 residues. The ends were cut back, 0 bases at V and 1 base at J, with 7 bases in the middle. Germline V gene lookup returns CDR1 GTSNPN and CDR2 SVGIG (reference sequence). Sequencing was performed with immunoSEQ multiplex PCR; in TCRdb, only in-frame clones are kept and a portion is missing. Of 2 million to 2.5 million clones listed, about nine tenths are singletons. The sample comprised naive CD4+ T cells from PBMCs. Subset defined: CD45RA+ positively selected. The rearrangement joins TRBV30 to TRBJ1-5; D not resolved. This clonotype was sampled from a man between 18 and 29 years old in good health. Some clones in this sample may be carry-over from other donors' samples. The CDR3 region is CAWSVRFSNQPQHF. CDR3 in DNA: TGTGCCTGGAGTGTACGGTTCAGCAATCAGCCCCAGCATTTT.